The entry below describes one T cell receptor beta chain. Its target antigen remains unknown. The input lacks base qualities; no much larger clone sits a single base away. Whole blood was collected in K2EDTA tubes by collaborating institutions according to the institutions' own protocols. Collaborator samples were shipped for TCRbeta analysis as frozen whole blood, isolated PBMCs, or DNA extracted from either sample type. The CDR1 and CDR2 encoded by the germline V gene are MNHEY and SVGAGI. The V end gives up 10 bases and the J end 2 bases, leaving 5 bases in the junction not matched to a gene. Including the terminal cysteine and phenylalanine, the CDR3 comprises 13 residues. CDR3 DNA only is kept here, 39 bases in frame from base 1. This specimen belongs to a study of blood T cell repertoires in COVID-19 (dated by TCRdb to 2018 to 2021). As for the study more broadly: Collaborator samples came from the United States, Italy and Spain and covered acute and convalescent phases of COVID-19. The material from the prospective study consisted of cDNA or gDNA derived from T cells, B-cell-depleted T cells, or PBMCs. Subjects who had been exposed to COVID-19, were actively infected with it, or had recovered from it provided the deeply sampled blood TCRbeta repertoires that made up the dataset. The repertoires were released in a freely available public database meant as a resource for research on the immune response to SARS-CoV-2. Samples were obtained from the ongoing ImmuneRACE study (first 160 participants) and from roughly 1,300 subjects provided by 6 global collaborators. A de-identified subject ID, COVID-19 status, age in years and sex were almost always included in the sample metadata. Where available, HLA class I and class II types were obtained from metadata supplied by the sample provider rather than from assay-based typing.

The immunoSEQ Assay, a bias-controlled multiplex PCR, was used to amplify TCRbeta CDR3 regions from genomic DNA. On the authors' methods: Within the assay, amplification of reference gene primers was used to estimate how many nucleated cells each sample contained. To quantify the absolute abundance of each unique TCRbeta CDR3 rearrangement, sequence reads were collapsed and filtered. Productive Simpson clonality was computed per sample as the square root of Simpson's diversity index over productive rearrangements. Drawn from immuneACCESS, this table holds only the in-frame rearrangements with V and J called that TCRdb kept. Clones are partly lost; checked studies trace under half to an unresolved V gene and leave the rest unexplained. The D gene and trimming were derived from the DNA, and the V and J assignments and clone size from that table. The sample table holds approximately 97,000 clones, of which less than 95% were seen once. The ten top clones hold approximately 1.5% of the sample.

The paper's findings and limits, for the study overall: How much clinical and demographic metadata was included differed by source and by participant, and the metadata was provided uncurated.

The sequenced material came from peripheral blood. This clonotype originated in a man aged 60 to 75 with acute or convalescent COVID-19. The chain is made from TRBV6-5 and TRBJ2-5; TRBD2 matches 9 bases in the middle. The CDR3 here reads CAIRAGGQETQYF. The nucleotide sequence reads TGTGCCATTCGAGCGGGGGGTCAAGAGACCCAGTACTTC.